This T cell receptor (beta chain) was captured in a study of T-cell memory formation after mild COVID-19. This CDR3 has 13 amino acids. The V gene's germline CDR1 is SGHAT and CDR2 FQNNGV. Trimming left V 3 bases short and J 2 bases short, with 7 bases between. TCRdb reanalysed the 5' RACE reads using MiXCR and keeps one entry per CDR3 protein. The sample lists a few hundred thousand distinct CDR3 sequences; 7.5% to 9.5% were seen once. This clonotype was seen ten or more times. Sequencing was done on a sample of PBMCs or a T cell subset sorted from them (not recorded which). The receptor's source is a man aged 18 to 35 who had mild COVID-19 (a few samples of this study predate the infection). Cell type and time point are not known. The rearrangement joins TRBV11-2 to TRBJ2-5; D not resolved. The CDR3 region is CASSLRPQETQYF. The CDR3 region has the DNA TGTGCCAGCAGCTTGAGGCCACAAGAGACCCAGTACTTC.